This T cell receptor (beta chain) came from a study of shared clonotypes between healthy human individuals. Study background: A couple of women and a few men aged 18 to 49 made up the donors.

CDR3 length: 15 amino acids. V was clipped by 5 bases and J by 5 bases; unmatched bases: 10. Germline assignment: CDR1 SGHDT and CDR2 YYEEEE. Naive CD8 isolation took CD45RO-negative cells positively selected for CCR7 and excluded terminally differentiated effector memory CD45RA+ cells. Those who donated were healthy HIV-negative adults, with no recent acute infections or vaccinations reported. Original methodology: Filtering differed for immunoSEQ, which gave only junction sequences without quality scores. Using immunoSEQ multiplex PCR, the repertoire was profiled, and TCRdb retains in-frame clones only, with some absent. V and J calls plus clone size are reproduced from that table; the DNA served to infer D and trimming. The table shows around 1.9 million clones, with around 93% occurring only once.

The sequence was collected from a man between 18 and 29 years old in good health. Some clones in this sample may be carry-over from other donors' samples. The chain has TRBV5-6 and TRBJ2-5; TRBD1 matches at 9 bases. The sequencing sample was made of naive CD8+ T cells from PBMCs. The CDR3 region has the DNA TGTGCCAGCAGATCTACAGGGGGCGCGGGGGAGACCCAGTACTTC. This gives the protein CASRSTGGAGETQYF.